This passage covers 30 T cell receptor beta chains from one sample sequenced in a study of T-cell reconstitution after alpha-beta-depleted transplantation in children. The TCRbeta library incorporated unique molecular identifiers. TCRdb called the PCR reads again in MiXCR, with one record for every CDR3 protein. The sample includes about 440,000 distinct CDR3 sequences, over 40% of them seen just once. The sample in question was PBMCs, obtained before TCRalphabeta/CD19-depleted stem cell transplant. The receptors here all came from a girl aged 2 to 10 with aplastic anemia, due to receive a stem cell transplant.

This chain uses TRBV20-1 with TRBJ2-1; 7 nucleotides align to TRBD1. The germline V gene has CDR1 DFQATT and CDR2 SNEGSKA (reference sequence). This CDR3 has 15 amino acids. V was pared by 2 bases and J by 5 bases, with 9 bases of the junction left unmatched. The chain's CDR3 is CSARRGQGNNNEQFF. The CDR3 coding sequence is TGCAGTGCTAGAAGGGGGCAGGGGAATAACAATGAGCAGTTCTTC.

This chain joins TRBV6-2 or TRBV6-3 and TRBJ2-7; no clear D gene. The CDR3 loop spans 12 amino acids. Trimming left V 2 bases short and J 4 bases short, with 6 bases between. CDR1 is MNHEY and CDR2 is SVGEGT in the germline V gene. This CDR3 reads CASSYVIYEQYF. The CDR3 DNA is TGTGCCAGCAGTTACGTGATTTACGAGCAGTACTTC.

This CDR3 is CSASSLAGSTDTQYF. The CDR3, as DNA: TGCAGTGCTAGCTCTCTAGCGGGGTCCACAGATACGCAGTATTTT. The V call is TRBV20-1, the J call TRBJ2-3, with 9 bases identical to TRBD2. The junction had 6 bases not matched to a gene; V was cut back by 3 bases and J by 2 bases. Germline-derived CDR1 and CDR2 are DFQATT and SNEGSKA (reference sequence). The CDR3 has 15 amino acids.

There are a few counts of this clonotype. DNA for the CDR3: TGTGCCAGCAGTGAAACGAGACAGGGAGGCCCCTACGAGCAGTACTTC. Its translation is CASSETRQGGPYEQYF. The rearrangement links TRBV2 to TRBJ2-7; the D gene is possibly TRBD1 (7 bases). Trimming took off 2 bases at V and 2 bases at J, with 16 bases between the two ends. Germline CDR1 reads SNHLY; CDR2 reads FYNNEI. The CDR3 runs 16 residues.

This clonotype has more than one count but fewer than ten. This chain uses TRBV6-1 with TRBJ1-4, with D uncertain. The V end lost 6 bases, the J end lost 0 bases, and 8 bases lay between the germline ends. The CDR3 is 14 residues long. CDR1 and CDR2 (germline): MNHNS, SASEGT. CDR3 bases: TGTGCCAGCAGGGAGTTACCAACTAATGAAAAACTGTTTTTT. This gives the protein CASRELPTNEKLFF.

The sample holds a few counts of this clonotype. For the CDR3, the DNA is TGTGCCAGCACTTATAATTCTGACGAGCAGTACTTC. Amino acids: CASTYNSDEQYF. This sequence joins TRBV25-1 and TRBJ2-7, with D unresolved. V was cut by 7 bases and J by 5 bases, with 12 bases left in between. The CDR3 is 12 residues long. Germline V gene data show CDR1 as MGHDK and CDR2 as SYGVNS.

V is TRBV20-1 and J is TRBJ1-3; D is unresolved. This CDR3 comprises 15 residues. Trimming left V 0 bases short and J 0 bases short, with 9 bases between. Per germline, CDR1 DFQATT and CDR2 SNEGSKA (reference sequence). The CDR3 reads CSARDRPISGNTIYF. In DNA, the CDR3 is TGCAGTGCTAGAGATAGGCCGATCTCTGGAAACACCATATATTTT.

The chain joins TRBV20-1 to TRBJ2-1; 7 bases match TRBD2. Germline assignment: CDR1 DFQATT and CDR2 SNEGSKA (reference sequence). The V gene end was trimmed by 3 bases and the J gene end by 9 bases; junction bases not matched to a gene: 2. The CDR3 totals 11 residues. The CDR3 reads CSASGRTEQFF. In DNA form, the CDR3 reads TGCAGTGCTAGCGGGAGGACTGAGCAGTTCTTC.

This clonotype was counted between two and nine times. The chain has TRBV7-2 and TRBJ2-3; the match to TRBD2 covers 7 bases. The CDR3 spans 13 residues. CDR1 and CDR2 (germline): SGHTA, FQGNSA. V trimming: 4 bases; J trimming: 6 bases; junction bases outside the gene matches: 4. Here the CDR3 reads CASSSQGGDTQYF. The DNA for the CDR3 is TGTGCCAGCAGCTCGCAGGGAGGGGATACGCAGTATTTT.

The chain joins TRBV6-1 to TRBJ2-6; 7 positions agree with TRBD1. In germline, CDR1 is MNHNS, CDR2 SASEGT. The CDR3 length is 17 residues. The J segment lost 0 bases and the V segment lost 3 bases, leaving 5 bases of the junction unmatched. The CDR3 spells CASSEDRSISGANVLTF. The CDR3 DNA sequence: TGTGCCAGCAGTGAGGACAGGTCCATCTCTGGGGCCAACGTCCTGACTTTC.

The rearrangement uses TRBV5-7 and TRBJ2-7; tentatively, D is TRBD1 (5 bases). TRBV5-7 is known as an ORF, though its function is uncertain. The V and J ends lost 1 base and 3 bases respectively, with 11 bases between them. There are 14 residues in the CDR3. CDR3 bases: TGTGCCAGCAGCTTGAAGGACACTTTCTACGAGCAGTACTTC. Translating it yields CASSLKDTFYEQYF.

This clonotype was seen many times. CDR3 DNA sequence: TGTGCCAGCAGCCCGATAACTGGGGCCAACGTCCTGACTTTC. Its translation is CASSPITGANVLTF. This chain links TRBV4-2 with TRBJ2-6; no reliable D call. This CDR3 spans 14 amino acids. Germline CDR1 LGHNA, CDR2 YNFKEQ. Trimming stripped 4 bases from V and 2 bases from J, with 6 bases between.

This clonotype was seen a few times. V is TRBV7-2 and J is TRBJ2-5; D is tentatively TRBD1 or TRBD2 (6 bases each). This CDR3 has 14 amino acids. Germline V gene sequence: CDR1 SGHTA, CDR2 FQGNSA. Trimming left V 1 base short and J 7 bases short, with 13 bases between. The CDR3 nucleotides are TGTGCCAGCAGCTTAGACGTCGGGGGCGGGACCCAGTACTTC. Protein product: CASSLDVGGGTQYF.

This clonotype appeared many times. The V and J genes are TRBV9 and TRBJ2-1, with 8 nucleotides matching TRBD2. With 0 bases clipped from V and 5 bases from J, the junction kept 7 bases outside the gene matches. The CDR3 spans 16 residues. Germline CDR1 SGDLS, CDR2 YYNGEE. The CDR3 sequence is CASSVGGGRSNNEQFF. CDR3 DNA: TGTGCCAGCAGCGTAGGGGGCGGGAGGTCTAACAATGAGCAGTTCTTC.

The chain joins TRBV28 to TRBJ2-3, with D perhaps TRBD1 (6 bases). V was cut by 10 bases and J by 2 bases, with 13 bases left in between. Germline V lookup: CDR1 MDHEN, CDR2 SYDVKM. The CDR3 has 13 residues. Here the CDR3 DNA reads TGTGCCACTCAAGCAGGGGTCACAGATACGCAGTATTTT. Protein product: CATQAGVTDTQYF.

This clonotype was detected many times. The chain uses TRBV20-1 and TRBJ2-1, with 11 bases identical to TRBD2. The CDR3 is 15 amino acids. J gave up 8 bases and V 4 bases, and 10 bases lay outside the gene matches. From germline, CDR1 is DFQATT and CDR2 SNEGSKA (reference sequence). The chain's CDR3 is CSATDSGRAVYEQFF. In nucleotides, the CDR3 is TGCAGTGCTACCGATAGCGGGAGGGCCGTGTATGAGCAGTTCTTC.

The DNA of the CDR3 is TGTGCCAGCAGCTTACGAGGTAGTCTGGCGGGGGACCAAGAGACCCAGTACTTC. Protein sequence: CASSLRGSLAGDQETQYF. The genes are TRBV7-3 and TRBJ2-5, with 7 bases lining up with TRBD2. From germline, CDR1 is SGHTA and CDR2 FQGTGA. CDR3 length equals 18 residues. With 2 bases clipped from V and 0 bases from J, the junction kept 12 bases outside the gene matches.

In the case of this clonotype: A clone one base away is much larger, so this may be a read error. This chain uses TRBV20-1 with TRBJ2-1; TRBD2 might be the D (6 bases). The germline gives CDR1 DFQATT, CDR2 SNEGSKA (reference sequence). This CDR3 has 13 amino acids. The CDR3 DNA reads as TGCAGTGCTCTATCGCTAGCGAGCAATGAGCACTTCTTC. It encodes CSALSLASNEHFF.

The chain recombines TRBV10-2 with TRBJ2-3; 8 nucleotides agree with TRBD1. The V and J ends lost 6 bases and 4 bases, in that order; junction bases with no gene match: 12. CDR1 and CDR2 (germline): WSHSY, SAAADI. The CDR3 is 16 residues long. The CDR3 is CASSPGQGGRADTQYF. The CDR3 DNA follows: TGCGCCAGCAGCCCCGGACAGGGTGGAAGGGCAGATACGCAGTATTTT.

This clonotype has a single count. The rearrangement uses TRBV12-5 and TRBJ2-7; D perhaps matches TRBD2 (6 bases). The CDR3 extends over 13 amino acids. The germline gives CDR1 LGHNT, CDR2 FRNRAP. The germline V and J ends were trimmed by 4 bases and 2 bases, with 9 bases remaining between them. The CDR3 spells CASGSGSTYEQYF. CDR3 coding DNA: TGTGCTAGTGGTTCCGGGAGCACCTACGAGCAGTACTTC.

The sample holds a few counts of this clonotype. The gene calls are TRBV20-1 and TRBJ2-7; no definite D call. This CDR3 is 14 amino acids long. V was cut by 6 bases and J by 7 bases, with 22 bases left in between. Germline V gives CDR1 DFQATT, CDR2 SNEGSKA (reference sequence). The CDR3 coding sequence is TGCAGTGCCCCCCGATCGTACGTTCTACGTGAGCAGTACTTC. Translated: CSAPRSYVLREQYF.

V gene TRBV5-5 combines with J gene TRBJ2-5; D is unclear. The length of the CDR3 is 15 residues. Germline CDR1 reads SGHKS; CDR2 reads YYEKEE (reference sequence). V lost 2 bases and J 7 bases, leaving 18 bases between the germline ends. The CDR3 DNA sequence: TGTGCCAGCAGCTTTAAAACCGGGCAAGAAGGGACCCAGTACTTC. Residues: CASSFKTGQEGTQYF.

This rearrangement joins TRBV9 to TRBJ2-1, with 8 nucleotides matching TRBD1. V lost 1 base, J lost 8 bases, and 8 bases stayed unmatched. The CDR3 has 15 amino acids. The germline CDR1 and CDR2 sequences are SGDLS and YYNGEE. The CDR3 DNA reads TGTGCCAGCAGCGTACCCGGGACAGGTACCGATGAGCAGTTCTTC. This translates into CASSVPGTGTDEQFF.

The CDR3 spells CSASSTDRAEAFF. The CDR3 DNA sequence: TGCAGTGCTAGCTCGACAGATCGCGCTGAAGCTTTCTTT. J is TRBJ1-1 and V is TRBV20-1; a possible D gene is TRBD1 (5 bases). V was pared by 3 bases and J by 6 bases, with 14 bases between. CDR3 size: 13 residues. Germline loops: CDR1 DFQATT, CDR2 SNEGSKA (reference sequence).

This clonotype appeared a few times. The genes are TRBV6-1 and TRBJ2-7; 11 nucleotides align to TRBD2. V was pared by 0 bases and J by 2 bases, with 9 bases of the junction left unmatched. CDR1 MNHNS and CDR2 SASEGT come from the germline V gene. This CDR3 is built from 18 residues. The CDR3: CASSEARKATSGTYEQYF. CDR3 coding DNA: TGTGCCAGCAGTGAAGCCCGGAAGGCGACTAGCGGGACCTACGAGCAGTACTTC.

This clonotype was picked up many times. This chain uses TRBV15 with TRBJ2-7; TRBD2 matches 8 bases. Germline trimming cut 1 base from V and 2 bases from J; bases unmatched to any gene: 7. The CDR3 totals 16 residues. In germline, CDR1 is LNHNV, CDR2 YYDKDF (reference sequence). CDR3 bases: TGTGCCACCAGCAGAGGGTCGGGAGGGCCCCCCTACGAGCAGTACTTC. The encoded protein is CATSRGSGGPPYEQYF.

V usage is TRBV5-1 and J usage is TRBJ2-2; D is possibly TRBD2 (5 bases). V was cut by 7 bases and J by 4 bases, with 17 bases left in between. CDR3 length equals 15 residues. CDR1 is SGHRS and CDR2 is YFSETQ in the germline V gene. CDR3: CASQALEETTGELFF. CDR3 DNA sequence: TGCGCCAGCCAAGCTCTGGAGGAGACCACCGGGGAGCTGTTTTTT. Full variable domain (outside the CDR3, taken from reference TRBV5-1 and TRBJ2-2): KAGVTQTPRYLIKTRGQQVTLSCSPISGHRSVSWYQQTPGQGLQFLFEYFSETQRNKGNFPGRFSGRQFSNSRSEMNVSTLELGDSALYLCASQALEETTGELFFGEGSRLTVL.

This clonotype was detected a few times. The chain links TRBV4-1 to TRBJ1-2, with D tentatively TRBD1 (5 bases). The V end was cut by 2 bases, the J end by 3 bases, with 16 bases between. Germline V lookup: CDR1 MGHRA, CDR2 YSYEKL. The CDR3 has 16 amino acids. CDR3 sequence (DNA): TGCGCCAGCAGCCAACCGAGACAGAAAAGCGACTATGGCTACACCTTC. Translation gives CASSQPRQKSDYGYTF.

This chain joins TRBV15 and TRBJ2-7, with 7 bases aligning to TRBD1. V was pared by 0 bases and J by 7 bases, with 9 bases of the junction left unmatched. The CDR3 has 15 residues. Germline V gives CDR1 LNHNV, CDR2 YYDKDF (reference sequence). Here the CDR3 reads CATSRDEGAHGEQYF. The CDR3 region has the DNA TGTGCCACCAGCAGAGATGAGGGGGCGCACGGAGAGCAGTACTTC. The full variable domain, with the rest looked up from reference TRBV15 and TRBJ2-7, is DAMVIQNPRYQVTQFGKPVTLSCSQTLNHNVMYWYQQKSSQAPKLLFHYYDKDFNNEADTPDNFQSRRPNTSFCFLDIRSPGLGDTAMYLCATSRDEGAHGEQYFGPGTRLTVT.

V usage is TRBV5-5 and J usage is TRBJ2-7, with 8 bases that match TRBD1. The CDR3 sequence is 14 residues long. Germline CDR1 SGHKS, CDR2 YYEKEE (reference sequence). V was clipped by 1 base and J by 4 bases; unmatched bases: 4. CDR3 residues: CASSLIDRGYEQYF. As DNA, the CDR3 is TGTGCCAGCAGCTTGATTGACAGGGGTTACGAGCAGTACTTC.